Listed below are T cell receptor beta chains from one sample, sequenced in a study of blood T cell repertoires in COVID-19. Clones were read by immunoSEQ multiplex PCR, and TCRdb kept only the in-frame ones, dropping some. The table records about 190,000 clones, about three quarters of them present only once. Sample: peripheral blood. Receptors were obtained from a woman older than 75 with active or convalescent COVID-19. Each CDR3 is given with its conserved first and last residue. D genes are given only for firm matches. Only part of the rows carry a size: once, few, many, or a class if the clone is expanded.

CDR3 DNA: TGTGCCAGCAGTGTAGCGGGGGGGCCCGATACGCAGTATTTT; CDR3 protein: CASSVAGGPDTQYF; D gene: TRBD2; V gene: TRBV9; J gene: TRBJ2-3; clone size: NA
CDR3 DNA: TGTGCCAGCAGTAGAACAGGGGTACGTTATAATTCACCCCTCCACTTT; CDR3 protein: CASSRTGVRYNSPLHF; D gene: TRBD1; V gene: TRBV6-2/TRBV6-3; J gene: TRBJ1-6; clone size: NA
CDR3 DNA: TGTGCCAGCAGCTTGGCCAGGTCCGGGGTTGGCACTGAAGCTTTCTTT; CDR3 protein: CASSLARSGVGTEAFF; D gene: NA; V gene: TRBV5-4; J gene: TRBJ1-1; clone size: NA
CDR3 DNA: TGTGCCAGCAGCGCCACGACCGGGACAGGGAACGAGCAGTACTTC; CDR3 protein: CASSATTGTGNEQYF; D gene: TRBD1; V gene: TRBV11-1; J gene: TRBJ2-7; clone size: NA
CDR3 DNA: TGTGCCAGCAGCATCGACAGTCTTAGCTCTGGAAACACCATATATTTT; CDR3 protein: CASSIDSLSSGNTIYF; D gene: NA; V gene: TRBV7-9; J gene: TRBJ1-3; clone size: NA
CDR3 DNA: TGTGCCATCAGCGGGGGTAGCAATCAGCCCCAGCATTTT; CDR3 protein: CAISGGSNQPQHF; D gene: NA; V gene: TRBV10-3; J gene: TRBJ1-5; clone size: NA
CDR3 DNA: TGTGCCAGCAGTCAACAGGGGGCGCGGCTGTTTTTT; CDR3 protein: CASSQQGARLFF; D gene: TRBD1; V gene: TRBV28; J gene: TRBJ1-4; clone size: NA
CDR3 DNA: TGTGCCAGCAGCTCCGTCTATGGCTACACCTTC; CDR3 protein: CASSSVYGYTF; D gene: NA; V gene: TRBV3-1/TRBV3-2; J gene: TRBJ1-2; clone size: NA
CDR3 DNA: TGTGCCAGCAGCTCCAATTACAATGAGCAGTTCTTC; CDR3 protein: CASSSNYNEQFF; D gene: NA; V gene: TRBV7-9; J gene: TRBJ2-1; clone size: NA
CDR3 DNA: TGTGCCAGCAGCTTGAAAGGGACTGATGGAAACACCATATATTTT; CDR3 protein: CASSLKGTDGNTIYF; D gene: NA; V gene: TRBV5-4; J gene: TRBJ1-3; clone size: NA
CDR3 DNA: TGCGCCAGCAGCCAAGAACTGGGCGGCTACACCTTC; CDR3 protein: CASSQELGGYTF; D gene: NA; V gene: TRBV4-1; J gene: TRBJ1-2; clone size: many
CDR3 DNA: TGTGCCAGCAGTCACCGGGACAGGGCGACCTACAATGAGCAGTTCTTC; CDR3 protein: CASSHRDRATYNEQFF; D gene: TRBD1; V gene: TRBV28; J gene: TRBJ2-1; clone size: few
CDR3 DNA: TGTGCCAGCCCAGGGGGCGCGGACTATGGCTACACCTTC; CDR3 protein: CASPGGADYGYTF; D gene: TRBD1; V gene: TRBV6-5; J gene: TRBJ1-2; clone size: NA
CDR3 DNA: TGTGCCAGCAGCCACGGGGGAACAGGGGGATATAGCAATCAGCCCCAGCATTTT; CDR3 protein: CASSHGGTGGYSNQPQHF; D gene: TRBD1; V gene: TRBV3-1/TRBV3-2; J gene: TRBJ1-5; clone size: NA
CDR3 DNA: TGTGCCAGCAGTTACGTCCCGGGATACGAGCAGTACTTC; CDR3 protein: CASSYVPGYEQYF; D gene: NA; V gene: TRBV6-5; J gene: TRBJ2-7; clone size: many
CDR3 DNA: TGTGCCAGTAGTGCCTGGGGAGGGGGAGGACGCCAAAACATTCAGTACTTC; CDR3 protein: CASSAWGGGGRQNIQYF; D gene: NA; V gene: TRBV19; J gene: TRBJ2-4; clone size: NA
CDR3 DNA: TGCGCCAGCAGCCGATTGACAGGGGGCGCAGAGGGCTACACCTTC; CDR3 protein: CASSRLTGGAEGYTF; D gene: TRBD1; V gene: TRBV4-1; J gene: TRBJ1-2; clone size: few
CDR3 DNA: TGTGCCAGCAGCTTGAGCGGGGGCACCGGCTACGAGCAGTACTTC; CDR3 protein: CASSLSGGTGYEQYF; D gene: TRBD2; V gene: TRBV7-9; J gene: TRBJ2-7; clone size: NA
CDR3 DNA: TGTGCCAGCAGCCCTTCAGGGGGTAGCAATCAGCCCCAGCATTTT; CDR3 protein: CASSPSGGSNQPQHF; D gene: TRBD1; V gene: TRBV5-5; J gene: TRBJ1-5; clone size: NA
CDR3 DNA: TGTGCCAGCAGTCCCTATGGGACTAGCGGGGGCTACAATGAGCAGTTCTTC; CDR3 protein: CASSPYGTSGGYNEQFF; D gene: TRBD2; V gene: TRBV2; J gene: TRBJ2-1; clone size: NA
CDR3 DNA: TGTGCCAGCAGTTTATGGTCGGGGGGACAGCCCCAGCATTTT; CDR3 protein: CASSLWSGGQPQHF; D gene: NA; V gene: TRBV27; J gene: TRBJ1-5; clone size: NA
CDR3 DNA: TGCGCCAGCAGCTTGGGAGGGACAGGGGCCTACGAGCAGTACTTC; CDR3 protein: CASSLGGTGAYEQYF; D gene: TRBD1; V gene: TRBV5-1; J gene: TRBJ2-7; clone size: NA
CDR3 DNA: TGTGCCACGGGCCAAAGGGGGCTTTCACCCCTCCACTTT; CDR3 protein: CATGQRGLSPLHF; D gene: TRBD1; V gene: TRBV19; J gene: TRBJ1-6; clone size: NA
CDR3 DNA: TGTGCCAGCAGCCAAGAGGGGCAGCGGGGCTACGAGCAGTACTTC; CDR3 protein: CASSQEGQRGYEQYF; D gene: TRBD2; V gene: TRBV4-2; J gene: TRBJ2-7; clone size: NA
CDR3 DNA: TGCAGCGTTGGTCAGGGCAGCGATGAGCAGTTCTTC; CDR3 protein: CSVGQGSDEQFF; D gene: NA; V gene: TRBV29-1; J gene: TRBJ2-1; clone size: NA
CDR3 DNA: TGCGCCAGCAGCTCGCGGGCGGGGAGCGGTGAAAAACTGTTTTTT; CDR3 protein: CASSSRAGSGEKLFF; D gene: NA; V gene: TRBV5-1; J gene: TRBJ1-4; clone size: NA
CDR3 DNA: TGTGCCAGCAGCTCGGAGGGGGCGGGCACTGAAGCTTTCTTT; CDR3 protein: CASSSEGAGTEAFF; D gene: TRBD1; V gene: TRBV5-6; J gene: TRBJ1-1; clone size: NA
CDR3 DNA: TGTGCCATCAGTGATGGGCCAAATCAGCCCCAGCATTTT; CDR3 protein: CAISDGPNQPQHF; D gene: NA; V gene: TRBV10-3; J gene: TRBJ1-5; clone size: NA
CDR3 DNA: TGTGCCAGCAACCGGGACAGGGATGATGGCTACACCTTC; CDR3 protein: CASNRDRDDGYTF; D gene: TRBD1; V gene: TRBV2; J gene: TRBJ1-2; clone size: NA
CDR3 DNA: TGTGCCAGCTCACCACCCGTAACAGATACGCAGTATTTT; CDR3 protein: CASSPPVTDTQYF; D gene: NA; V gene: TRBV18; J gene: TRBJ2-3; clone size: once
CDR3 DNA: TGTGCCAGCAGCCAGGGACAGTGGAACACTGAAGCTTTCTTT; CDR3 protein: CASSQGQWNTEAFF; D gene: TRBD1; V gene: TRBV27; J gene: TRBJ1-1; clone size: NA
CDR3 DNA: TGTGCCAGCAGCCAAGATGTGGGGGCCCAGGGGCAGTTCTTC; CDR3 protein: CASSQDVGAQGQFF; D gene: NA; V gene: TRBV3-1/TRBV3-2; J gene: TRBJ2-1; clone size: NA
CDR3 DNA: TGTGCCAGCAGCAGTAAAAGTTCCCTAGCGGGGTCGAACACCGGGGAGCTGTTTTTT; CDR3 protein: CASSSKSSLAGSNTGELFF; D gene: TRBD2; V gene: TRBV11-3; J gene: TRBJ2-2; clone size: NA
CDR3 DNA: TGTGCCAGCAGCATACAGGGGTACACTGAAGCTTTCTTT; CDR3 protein: CASSIQGYTEAFF; D gene: TRBD1; V gene: TRBV7-2; J gene: TRBJ1-1; clone size: NA
CDR3 DNA: TGTGCCAGCAGCCGGGACAGGAACTACGAGCAGTACTTC; CDR3 protein: CASSRDRNYEQYF; D gene: TRBD1; V gene: TRBV9; J gene: TRBJ2-7; clone size: NA
CDR3 DNA: TGTGCCAGCGGGACTTTTAGGGCCTCCACAGATACGCAGTATTTT; CDR3 protein: CASGTFRASTDTQYF; D gene: NA; V gene: TRBV25-1; J gene: TRBJ2-3; clone size: NA
CDR3 DNA: TGTGCCAGCAGTTGGCAGGGGGCTAACACCGGGGAGCTGTTTTTT; CDR3 protein: CASSWQGANTGELFF; D gene: TRBD1; V gene: TRBV27; J gene: TRBJ2-2; clone size: few
CDR3 DNA: TGTGCCAGCAGTGCACCCGGGACAGGGCGCTATGGCTACACCTTC; CDR3 protein: CASSAPGTGRYGYTF; D gene: TRBD1; V gene: TRBV27; J gene: TRBJ1-2; clone size: NA
CDR3 DNA: TGTGCCAGCAGCTTTATCGACAGTTCTAATTCACCCCTCCACTTT; CDR3 protein: CASSFIDSSNSPLHF; D gene: NA; V gene: TRBV11-2; J gene: TRBJ1-6; clone size: NA
CDR3 DNA: TGTGCCAGCAGTTCCAGAACCCTAGCCAAAAACATTCAGTACTTC; CDR3 protein: CASSSRTLAKNIQYF; D gene: NA; V gene: TRBV27; J gene: TRBJ2-4; clone size: NA
CDR3 DNA: TGTGCCAGCAGCCTCGGGACAAGTAATCAGCCCCAGCATTTT; CDR3 protein: CASSLGTSNQPQHF; D gene: NA; V gene: TRBV3-1/TRBV3-2; J gene: TRBJ1-5; clone size: NA
CDR3 DNA: TGTGCCAGCAGCCGAGGCGACAGGGACTTTATTTCCTACGAGCAGTACTTC; CDR3 protein: CASSRGDRDFISYEQYF; D gene: NA; V gene: TRBV6-6; J gene: TRBJ2-7; clone size: NA
CDR3 DNA: TGTGCCAGCAGTCTCGAAGCGGGCTATGGCTACACCTTC; CDR3 protein: CASSLEAGYGYTF; D gene: NA; V gene: TRBV25-1; J gene: TRBJ1-2; clone size: many
CDR3 DNA: TGTGCCTGGAGTGTACGGGGACAGAGCTCTGGAAACACCATATATTTT; CDR3 protein: CAWSVRGQSSGNTIYF; D gene: TRBD1; V gene: TRBV30; J gene: TRBJ1-3; clone size: NA
CDR3 DNA: TGTGCCAGCAGCTTAGTTGCGGGAGGGTCCGGGACCCAGTACTTC; CDR3 protein: CASSLVAGGSGTQYF; D gene: TRBD2; V gene: TRBV7-2; J gene: TRBJ2-5; clone size: NA
CDR3 DNA: TGTGCCATCATGAGTTCTGGAAACACCATATATTTT; CDR3 protein: CAIMSSGNTIYF; D gene: NA; V gene: TRBV10-3; J gene: TRBJ1-3; clone size: NA